This TCR beta chain was sequenced during a study of CD8+ T cells in alopecia areata. Study-wide results and caveats: An increase in clonality over normal scalp was evident in lesional scalp, especially alopecia totalis/universalis. In scalp, tofacitinib significantly decreased clonality and expanded CD8+ clones among the top 100.

V shed 1 base and J shed 0 bases, with 9 bases lying between them. This CDR3 is built from 16 residues. Germline CDR1 and CDR2: LGHNA and YSLEER. For this clone: The antigen is unknown.

Once RNA had been extracted, it was reverse transcribed into cDNA to act as the sequencing template. Profiling relied on immunoSEQ multiplex PCR, and the TCRdb table lists in-frame clones only, not all of them. The sample records some 220,000 clones, more than 45% being singletons. The treatment is: oral pan-JAK inhibitor, 5-10 mg twice daily. The sample in question was CD4+ T cells sorted from blood, obtained at week 4, from a patient treated with tofacitinib. V gene TRBV4-3 combines with J gene TRBJ2-2, with D possibly matching TRBD2 (6 bases). This clonotype was obtained from a human donor with alopecia areata. As DNA, the CDR3 is TGCGCCAGCAGCCAAGTACTAGCTACGAACACCGGGGAGCTGTTTTTT. Residues: CASSQVLATNTGELFF.